Shown below are 27 T cell receptor beta chains from a single sample sequenced in a study of cytotoxic CD8 clonotypes in ibrutinib-treated CLL (TCRdb year 2021). Library method: the immunoSEQ multiplex PCR assay. Imported from immuneACCESS, the table was reduced by TCRdb to in-frame sequences with V and J called. These copies leave out some clones; in studies compared against another copy, an unresolved V gene accounts for under half, and the cause of the remainder is not known. Counted in this sample were 25,000 to 30,000 clones; around two thirds of them appeared once. Of the sample, roughly 50% is held by the ten largest clones. This specimen's time point label, interpreted: approximately 25 months on ibrutinib. The specimen was PBMCs, collected after 24 months of ibrutinib treatment. The receptors derive from a human donor with chronic lymphocytic leukemia.

The rearrangement uses TRBV11-2 and TRBJ1-4; 9 bases are shared with TRBD1. Germline-derived CDR1 and CDR2 are SGHAT and FQNNGV. V gave up 3 bases and J gave up 7 bases; unmatched junction bases: 6. CDR3 length: 15 amino acids. This CDR3 is CASSFGTGMGEKLFF. The CDR3 region has the DNA TGTGCCAGCAGCTTCGGGACAGGGATGGGTGAAAAACTGTTTTTT.

The gene calls are TRBV19 and TRBJ2-2; weak D call: TRBD2 (6 bases). The CDR3 extends over 16 amino acids. In germline, CDR1 is LNHDA, CDR2 SQIVND (reference sequence). V was clipped by 5 bases and J by 1 base, with 14 bases between them. CDR3 nucleotides: TGTGCCAGTAGTTTCGCGGGACGAAGGAACACCGGGGAGCTGTTTTTT. Translating it yields CASSFAGRRNTGELFF.

The CDR3 DNA follows: TGTGCCAGCAGCTTGTTGTTGGGGAATGAGCAGTTCTTC. This gives the protein CASSLLLGNEQFF. The chain uses TRBV7-2 and TRBJ2-1; D call uncertain. The CDR3 consists of 13 residues. Trimming stripped 3 bases from V and 7 bases from J, with 10 bases between. CDR1 SGHTA and CDR2 FQGNSA come from the germline V gene.

The rearrangement links TRBV7-6 to TRBJ2-7, with D possibly matching TRBD2 (6 bases). Trimming cost V 5 bases and J 4 bases, with 15 bases left between them. Germline loops: CDR1 SGHVS, CDR2 FNYEAQ. The CDR3 is 14 amino acids. The CDR3 DNA sequence: TGTGCCAGCAGCGGGGACCCCGGGAGTTACGAGCAGTACTTC. Its protein product is CASSGDPGSYEQYF.

The CDR3 DNA follows: TGTGCCAGCAGCTCCCGGGACAGGGTCTATGAGCAGTTCTTC. It specifies CASSSRDRVYEQFF. The V and J genes are TRBV7-9 and TRBJ2-1; 9 nucleotides agree with TRBD1. CDR1 is SEHNR, CDR2 FQNEAQ, per germline (reference sequence). V lost 4 bases and J lost 8; bases outside the gene matches: 6. This CDR3 has 14 amino acids.

The V gene is TRBV5-1, the J gene TRBJ2-5; D ambiguous. V was clipped by 2 bases and J by 1 base, with 12 bases between them. The CDR3 extends over 15 amino acids. The germline V gene has CDR1 SGHRS and CDR2 YFSETQ. CDR3 DNA: TGCGCCAGCAGCTTAAGTCTAGGGCTCCAAGAGACCCAGTACTTC. Amino acids: CASSLSLGLQETQYF.

This clone was detected once. The rearrangement links TRBV11-2 to TRBJ2-5, with TRBD2 identical over 8 bases. The CDR3 covers 15 residues. V dropped 3 bases and J dropped 5; count of bases not matched to a gene: 8. The germline CDR1 and CDR2 sequences are SGHAT and FQNNGV. CDR3 nucleotides: TGTGCCAGCAGCTTGGCGGGGGGCCCCAGGGAGACCCAGTACTTC. It encodes CASSLAGGPRETQYF. Looking up the rest from reference TRBV11-2 and TRBJ2-5 gives the full variable domain: EAGVAQSPRYKIIEKRQSVAFWCNPISGHATLYWYQQILGQGPKLLIQFQNNGVVDDSQLPKDRFSAERLKGVDSTLKIQPAKLEDSAVYLCASSLAGGPRETQYFGPGTRLLVL.

Only a few counts were recorded for this clone. The rearrangement uses TRBV27 and TRBJ2-1; D assignment may be TRBD1 or TRBD2 (6 bases each). Germline CDR1 is MNHEY and CDR2 is SMNVEV (reference sequence). Between the trimmed V and J ends, which lost 6 bases and 7 bases, there was a span of 19 bases. The CDR3 loop spans 15 amino acids. The CDR3 spells CASRGGGKGKNEQFF. CDR3 nucleotides: TGTGCCAGCAGGGGGGGCGGAAAGGGTAAGAATGAGCAGTTCTTC.

The chain has TRBV6-1 and TRBJ2-3; D might be TRBD1 or TRBD2, each matching 5 bases. The V end was cut by 5 bases, the J end by 7 bases, with 16 bases between. Germline CDR1 MNHNS, CDR2 SASEGT. This CDR3 is built from 14 residues. Here the CDR3 reads CASSWRRREHTQYF. In DNA form, the CDR3 reads TGTGCCAGCAGTTGGAGGCGCAGGGAACATACGCAGTATTTT.

This chain connects TRBV30 to TRBJ2-3, with 8 bases identical to TRBD2. The CDR3 runs 15 residues. Losses at the gene ends were 5 bases for V and 2 bases for J; bases not matched to a gene: 9. CDR1 is GTSNPN and CDR2 is SVGIG in the germline V gene (reference sequence). CDR3 in DNA: TGTGCCTGGGCTATGACGGGGGGGTCCACAGATACGCAGTATTTT. The encoded protein is CAWAMTGGSTDTQYF.

V is TRBV19 and J is TRBJ1-2, with D perhaps matching TRBD1 (5 bases). CDR1 and CDR2 (germline): LNHDA, SQIVND (reference sequence). This CDR3 region has 12 residues. V lost 5 bases to trimming and J lost 7 bases, with 11 bases between them. CDR3 DNA sequence: TGTGCCAGTAGTGACCGGGACGCTGGCTACACCTTC. As protein: CASSDRDAGYTF.

The sample holds a few counts of this clone. The V gene is TRBV6-5, the J gene TRBJ1-3; 7 bases agree with TRBD1. CDR3 length: 14 amino acids. The ends lost 4 bases at V and 3 bases at J; junction bases unmatched: 3. The germline V gene encodes CDR1 MNHEY and CDR2 SVGAGI. This CDR3 is CASSSGQFGNTIYF. CDR3 coding DNA: TGTGCCAGCAGTTCGGGACAGTTTGGAAACACCATATATTTT.

A word on this clone: A read error likely explains this, since a far larger clone differs by one base. V and J are TRBV19 and TRBJ2-2; 7 bases are shared with TRBD2. The CDR3 has 15 residues. The germline V gene encodes CDR1 LNHDA and CDR2 SQIVND (reference sequence). V trimming: 4 bases; J trimming: 6 bases; junction bases outside the gene matches: 8. The CDR3 DNA follows: TGTGCCAGTAGTACAACGGTGGGGGGGTCCGGGGAGCTGTTTTTT. Translating it yields CASSTTVGGSGELFF.

The chain employs TRBV19 and TRBJ1-5, with unresolved D. Per germline, CDR1 LNHDA and CDR2 SQIVND (reference sequence). V shed 3 bases and J shed 4 bases, with 13 bases lying between them. The CDR3 loop spans 15 amino acids. CDR3 loop: CASSMGSLGNQPQHF. CDR3 coding DNA: TGTGCCAGTAGTATGGGCAGCCTCGGGAATCAGCCCCAGCATTTT. Combining the CDR3 with reference TRBV19 and TRBJ1-5 gives the whole variable domain DGGITQSPKYLFRKEGQNVTLSCEQNLNHDAMYWYRQDPGQGLRLIYYSQIVNDFQKGDIAEGYSVSREKKESFPLTVTSAQKNPTAFYLCASSMGSLGNQPQHFGDGTRLSIL.

The V call is TRBV5-6, the J call TRBJ2-7; TRBD1 aligns across 10 bases. After removal of 5 bases from V and 1 base from J, the junction contained 6 bases not matched to a gene. CDR1 and CDR2 (germline): SGHDT, YYEEEE. This CDR3 is built from 15 residues. The DNA of the CDR3 is TGTGCCAGCAGTTGGACAGGGGGGTTTTCCTACGAGCAGTACTTC. Translated, it gives CASSWTGGFSYEQYF.

The J gene is TRBJ2-2, the V gene TRBV4-3, with D maybe TRBD2 (6 bases). CDR3 size: 15 residues. V was shortened by 4 bases and J by 2 bases, with 11 bases between the two germline ends. The germline V gene has CDR1 LGHNA and CDR2 YSLEER. CDR3 coding DNA: TGCGCCAGCAGCCCGGGGGTTACTAACACCGGGGAGCTGTTTTTT. Its protein product is CASSPGVTNTGELFF.

The chain carries TRBV7-2 and TRBJ2-5; D unclear. The germline V gene has CDR1 SGHTA and CDR2 FQGNSA. The CDR3 covers 16 residues. Trimming took 1 base from V and 2 from J, leaving 14 bases between them. The CDR3 loop is CASSLGPRSSQETQYF. CDR3 bases: TGTGCCAGCAGCTTAGGTCCGAGAAGCTCGCAAGAGACCCAGTACTTC.

This chain links TRBV4-3 with TRBJ2-3; D possibly uses TRBD1 or TRBD2 (6 bases each). From germline, CDR1 is LGHNA and CDR2 YSLEER. The length of the CDR3 is 15 residues. V was shortened by 2 bases and J by 4 bases, with 13 bases between the two germline ends. The CDR3 sequence: CASSQFDGGPDTQYF. CDR3 nucleotides: TGCGCCAGCAGCCAATTCGACGGGGGCCCAGATACGCAGTATTTT.

This chain links TRBV11-1 with TRBJ2-5, with D possibly TRBD1 on 5 matching bases. Germline V gene sequence: CDR1 SGHAT, CDR2 FQDESV (reference sequence). There are 13 residues in the CDR3. The V end was cut by 5 bases, the J end by 5 bases, with 12 bases between. The DNA of the CDR3 is TGTGCCAGCAGCGCGGACATGGGGGAGACCCAGTACTTC. Protein product: CASSADMGETQYF.

In this sample, this clone turned up a few times. This chain links TRBV19 with TRBJ2-1; TRBD1 aligns across 10 bases. V was clipped by 6 bases and J by 7 bases; unmatched bases: 6. Per germline, CDR1 LNHDA and CDR2 SQIVND (reference sequence). This CDR3 comprises 14 residues. The chain's CDR3 is CASSQGQGMNEQFF. CDR3 DNA sequence: TGTGCCAGTAGCCAGGGACAGGGGATGAATGAGCAGTTCTTC.

The chain has TRBV6-1 and TRBJ2-1, with a weak D call TRBD2 (5 bases). CDR3 length: 15 residues. Trimming left V 6 bases short and J 6 bases short, with 18 bases between. Germline V lookup: CDR1 MNHNS, CDR2 SASEGT. The CDR3 DNA follows: TGTGCCAGCAGGGGCAGGTCAATTGGAGGCAATGAGCAGTTCTTC. Translated: CASRGRSIGGNEQFF.

This clone was detected only a few times. The chain carries TRBV6-6 and TRBJ1-6; D ambiguous. This CDR3 has 14 residues. The germline V and J ends were trimmed by 6 bases and 9 bases, with 15 bases remaining between them. The germline V gene encodes CDR1 MNHNY and CDR2 SVGAGI (reference sequence). The CDR3 DNA reads as TGTGCCAGCAGCTCCATCGAAAAATTTTCACCCCTCCACTTT. Protein: CASSSIEKFSPLHF.

The chain couples TRBV28 to TRBJ1-1; the D gene is possibly TRBD1 (6 bases). The CDR3 is 14 amino acids. The germline gives CDR1 MDHEN, CDR2 SYDVKM. The V and J ends lost 6 bases and 4 bases respectively, with 15 bases between them. The CDR3 nucleotides read TGTGCCAGCAGGCATACCGGGACAACCACTGAAGCTTTCTTT. Encoded protein: CASRHTGTTTEAFF.

The V gene is TRBV11-2, the J gene TRBJ1-1; D may be TRBD1 (6 bases). This CDR3 contains 16 residues. Trimming stripped 1 base from V and 4 bases from J, with 16 bases between. Per the germline V gene, CDR1 is SGHAT and CDR2 is FQNNGV. CDR3 DNA sequence: TGTGCCAGCAGCTTAGGCCCGGAGGGGGTGGGCACTGAAGCTTTCTTT. Translating gives CASSLGPEGVGTEAFF.

The rearrangement uses TRBV4-1 and TRBJ2-5; TRBD1 is a possible D gene (6 bases). V was cut by 4 bases and J by 5 bases, with 20 bases left in between. Germline CDR1 and CDR2: MGHRA and YSYEKL. The CDR3 totals 16 residues. CDR3 protein: CASSLGWGQRGETQYF. The CDR3 coding sequence is TGCGCCAGCAGCCTGGGATGGGGGCAGAGGGGGGAGACCCAGTACTTC.

The chain joins TRBV4-1 to TRBJ2-3; 10 bases are a match to TRBD2. The CDR3 totals 17 residues. The ends lost 1 base at V and 4 bases at J; junction bases unmatched: 8. Germline V gene sequence: CDR1 MGHRA, CDR2 YSYEKL. The DNA of the CDR3 is TGCGCCAGCAGCCAAGCTTCTAGCGGGGGCCCCTCAGATACGCAGTATTTT. This sequence encodes CASSQASSGGPSDTQYF.

The rearrangement uses TRBV30 and TRBJ2-7, with 8 bases matching TRBD2. V lost 1 base and J lost 0; bases outside the gene matches: 5. CDR1 and CDR2 (germline): GTSNPN, SVGIG (reference sequence). This CDR3 has 15 amino acids. The CDR3 loop is CAWSGSSGPSYEQYF. Here the CDR3 DNA reads TGTGCCTGGAGTGGGTCTAGCGGGCCCTCCTACGAGCAGTACTTC.